This T cell receptor (beta chain) derives from a study of blood T cells in healthy people across ages. Using a J-beta primer mix together with a sample-barcoded 5' primer, a second PCR was run for roughly 7 to 11 cycles. Each CDR3 protein is one row after TCRdb ran MiXCR on the 5' RACE reads. The sample yields 650,000 to 1,000,000 distinct CDR3 sequences, around 36% seen once. This sequence originates from a man aged 18 to 35 in good health. Specimen: blood.

CDR3 bases: TGTGCCAGCAGTTTGATAAAAGAATTCACAGATACGCAGTATTTT. This translates into CASSLIKEFTDTQYF. V gene TRBV12-3 or TRBV12-4 combines with J gene TRBJ2-3; D is uncertain. There are 15 residues in the CDR3. V lost 3 bases to trimming and J lost 2 bases, with 12 bases between them.